One sample yielded the 30 T cell receptor beta chains listed below, sequenced in a study of blood T cell repertoires in COVID-19 (dated by TCRdb to the early 2020s). Library preparation used the immunoSEQ multiplex PCR assay. TCRdb carries this immuneACCESS record with in-frame sequences only. Its versions omit some clonotypes, under half of them owing to an unresolved V gene in the studies checked, with the rest unexplained. The sample table lists about 210,000 clones, around 83% of them with a count of one. The top ten constitute 2.9% of the sample. Input material: peripheral blood. The receptors derive from a man over 45 with active or convalescent COVID-19.

V and J are TRBV7-9 and TRBJ1-2; 8 bases map to TRBD1. The CDR3 consists of 17 residues. The trim removed 3 bases at V and 7 bases at J, leaving 16 bases unmatched. Germline-derived CDR1 and CDR2 are SEHNR and FQNEAQ (reference sequence). The CDR3 region is CASSFGRTGSIQSGYTF. DNA for the CDR3: TGTGCCAGCAGCTTTGGGAGGACAGGGTCCATTCAGTCTGGCTACACCTTC.

This clone has only a few counts. The chain recombines TRBV25-1 with TRBJ1-1, with TRBD1 matching 7 bases. With V trimmed by 10 bases and J by 1 base, 15 bases remained unmatched. The CDR3 is made up of 16 amino acids. Germline values: CDR1 MGHDK, CDR2 SYGVNS. CDR3 protein: CANPGVSGGANTEAFF. The CDR3 DNA reads TGTGCCAACCCAGGGGTATCAGGGGGTGCGAACACTGAAGCTTTCTTT.

The J gene is TRBJ1-4, the V gene TRBV5-4, with D perhaps matching TRBD1 (5 bases). Trimming took off 4 bases at V and 8 bases at J, with 18 bases between the two ends. The CDR3 spans 15 residues. CDR1 SGHNT and CDR2 YYREEE come from the germline V gene (reference sequence). CDR3 coding DNA: TGTGCCAGCAGCACCCCTGGGGGGTTAAGGGAAAAACTGTTTTTT. Protein product: CASSTPGGLREKLFF.

The chain recombines TRBV28 with TRBJ1-1; D is unclear. V was trimmed by 7 bases and J by 8 bases, leaving 14 bases between them. CDR1 is MDHEN, CDR2 SYDVKM, per germline. This CDR3 spans 12 amino acids. CDR3 sequence: CASKALTGEAFF. CDR3 sequence (DNA): TGTGCCAGCAAGGCCCTTACGGGGGAAGCTTTCTTT.

V gene TRBV12-5 combines with J gene TRBJ1-6, with 7 nucleotides matching TRBD1. V was pared by 5 bases and J by 10 bases, with 8 bases of the junction left unmatched. The germline V gene has CDR1 LGHNT and CDR2 FRNRAP. The CDR3 extends over 14 amino acids. This CDR3 is CASGTAGGDSPLHF. Here the CDR3 DNA reads TGTGCTAGTGGTACTGCAGGGGGTGACTCACCCCTCCACTTT. Using reference TRBV12-5 and TRBJ1-6 for the parts outside the CDR3, the full variable domain is DARVTQTPRHKVTEMGQEVTMRCQPILGHNTVFWYRQTMMQGLELLAYFRNRAPLDDSGMPKDRFSAEMPDATLATLKIQPSEPRDSAVYFCASGTAGGDSPLHFGNGTRLTVT.

This clone was seen only once. V gene TRBV13 combines with J gene TRBJ2-7; 11 bases line up with TRBD1. CDR1 and CDR2 (germline): PRHDT, FYEKMQ (reference sequence). This CDR3 region has 15 residues. The junction had 6 bases not matched to a gene; V was cut back by 3 bases and J by 5 bases. The CDR3 region is CASSFGQGARNEQYF. The CDR3 DNA sequence: TGTGCCAGCAGCTTCGGACAGGGGGCGCGAAACGAGCAGTACTTC.

The chain links TRBV4-1 to TRBJ1-5; D is possibly TRBD1 (6 bases). Trimming left V 2 bases short and J 5 bases short, with 10 bases between. This CDR3 is 14 amino acids long. CDR1 MGHRA and CDR2 YSYEKL come from the germline V gene. The CDR3 sequence: CASSQSPGDQPQHF. Written as DNA, the CDR3 is TGCGCCAGCAGCCAAAGCCCAGGGGATCAGCCCCAGCATTTT.

The CDR3 region is CASSLGTGNQPQHF. The CDR3 DNA follows: TGTGCCAGCAGTTTAGGGACAGGGAATCAGCCCCAGCATTTT. This sequence joins TRBV6-5 and TRBJ1-5; 9 bases are shared with TRBD1. Germline loops: CDR1 MNHEY, CDR2 SVGAGI. Losses at the gene ends were 4 bases for V and 4 bases for J; bases not matched to a gene: 2. There are 14 residues in the CDR3.

The chain carries TRBV7-8 and TRBJ1-1; D not resolved. V was pared by 2 bases and J by 2 bases, with 12 bases between. The CDR3 is made up of 15 amino acids. CDR1 and CDR2 from the germline V gene are SGHVS and FQNEAQ. The DNA for the CDR3 is TGTGCCAGCAGCTTATGGAAGGAGAGAAACACTGAAGCTTTCTTT. It translates to CASSLWKERNTEAFF.

V and J are TRBV7-9 and TRBJ1-3; D uncertain. The CDR3 extends over 11 amino acids. The germline V gene encodes CDR1 SEHNR and CDR2 FQNEAQ (reference sequence). V was pared by 5 bases and J by 7 bases, with 6 bases between. CDR3 sequence (DNA): TGTGCCAGCAGCCCAGCGAACACCATATATTTT. Residues: CASSPANTIYF.

The chain has TRBV4-2 and TRBJ1-3; 8 bases map to TRBD1. Trimming at V came to 4 bases and at J to 4 bases, leaving 9 bases not matched to a gene. Germline-derived CDR1 and CDR2 are LGHNA and YNFKEQ. This CDR3 is built from 16 residues. This CDR3 reads CASSLEFGQGGNTIYF. The CDR3, as DNA: TGTGCCAGCAGCCTTGAGTTCGGACAGGGAGGAAACACCATATATTTT.

The V and J genes are TRBV11-2 and TRBJ2-1, with 10 bases identical to TRBD2. Germline V CDR1 and CDR2: SGHAT, FQNNGV. V lost 5 bases and J lost 8; bases outside the gene matches: 15. The CDR3 totals 17 residues. The CDR3 bases are TGTGCCAGCAGCCCGAGTCTCAGCGGGGGGGCCGGGGATGAGCAGTTCTTC. Amino acid sequence: CASSPSLSGGAGDEQFF.

The chain couples TRBV6-6 to TRBJ1-1; D is uncertain. The CDR3 spans 11 residues. CDR1 and CDR2 from the germline V gene are MNHNY and SVGAGI (reference sequence). V lost 8 bases and J 2 bases, leaving 6 bases between the germline ends. CDR3 in DNA: TGTGCCAGCGCCAGTAACACTGAAGCTTTCTTT. Translating it yields CASASNTEAFF.

The rearrangement links TRBV30 to TRBJ2-3; 8 bases match TRBD1. Germline V gives CDR1 GTSNPN, CDR2 SVGIG (reference sequence). This CDR3 has 16 residues. After removal of 7 bases from V and 1 base from J, the junction contained 13 bases not matched to a gene. The DNA for the CDR3 is TGTGCCTTTTCAGGGGGCGAGGGACTCCGCACAGATACGCAGTATTTT. It encodes CAFSGGEGLRTDTQYF.

Only one count was recorded for this clone. This chain joins TRBV7-2 and TRBJ1-1; 8 positions match TRBD1. The CDR3 loop spans 14 amino acids. Germline V gene lookup returns CDR1 SGHTA and CDR2 FQGNSA. V shed 1 base and J 5 bases; nucleotides not matched to a gene: 3. The CDR3 protein is CASSLGGDRTEAFF. Here the CDR3 DNA reads TGTGCCAGCAGCTTAGGGGGGGACAGGACTGAAGCTTTCTTT.

J is TRBJ1-3 and V is TRBV7-9; possible D gene TRBD1, 5 bases. V was clipped by 0 bases and J by 4 bases, with 13 bases between them. The CDR3 runs to 16 residues. Germline values: CDR1 SEHNR, CDR2 FQNEAQ (reference sequence). CDR3 sequence: CASSLAGGTGGNTIYF. In nucleotides, the CDR3 is TGTGCCAGCAGCTTAGCCGGGGGGACGGGAGGAAACACCATATATTTT.

The DNA for the CDR3 is TGTGCCAGCAGCTTGGGCAGCTATGGCTACACCTTC. Translated: CASSLGSYGYTF. The chain links TRBV7-9 to TRBJ1-2, with no clear D. Trimming removed 3 bases from V and 4 bases from J, with 6 bases in between. This CDR3 has 12 residues. Germline values: CDR1 SEHNR, CDR2 FQNEAQ (reference sequence).

The chain uses TRBV9 and TRBJ2-3; TRBD1 aligns across 8 bases. The CDR3 sequence is 15 residues long. Germline V CDR1 and CDR2: SGDLS, YYNGEE. Trimming removed 3 bases from V and 3 bases from J; junction bases left unmatched: 6. The CDR3 sequence is CASSAQGARTDTQYF. CDR3 nucleotide sequence: TGTGCCAGCAGCGCCCAGGGGGCTCGAACAGATACGCAGTATTTT.

The J gene is TRBJ2-2, the V gene TRBV7-6; tentative D call: TRBD1 (6 bases). Trimming pared 5 bases from V and 5 bases from J, leaving 15 bases between. Germline V lookup: CDR1 SGHVS, CDR2 FNYEAQ. The CDR3 consists of 15 residues. Written as DNA, the CDR3 is TGTGCCAGCAGCCTATCAGGGGAAGGAACCGGGGAGCTGTTTTTT. This translates into CASSLSGEGTGELFF.

The chain has TRBV18 and TRBJ1-6; maybe TRBD1 (6 bases). V lost 4 bases and J lost 0, with 16 bases in between. CDR1 KGHSH and CDR2 LQKENI come from the germline V gene. This CDR3 contains 18 residues. DNA for the CDR3: TGTGCCAGCTCACGGTTTACAGGGAAGAGCTCCTATAATTCACCCCTCCACTTT. Amino acid sequence: CASSRFTGKSSYNSPLHF. Looking up the rest from reference TRBV18 and TRBJ1-6 gives the full variable domain: NAGVMQNPRHLVRRRGQEARLRCSPMKGHSHVYWYRQLPEEGLKFMVYLQKENIIDESGMPKERFSAEFPKEGPSILRIQQVVRGDSAAYFCASSRFTGKSSYNSPLHFGNGTRLTVT.

The V call is TRBV19, the J call TRBJ2-3; 9 positions agree with TRBD1. The ends lost 3 bases at V and 3 bases at J; junction bases unmatched: 7. The CDR3 contains 16 residues. Germline-derived CDR1 and CDR2 are LNHDA and SQIVND (reference sequence). The CDR3 DNA follows: TGTGCCAGTAGTATCGGACAGGGGTTCGGAACAGATACGCAGTATTTT. It is translated as CASSIGQGFGTDTQYF.

The chain is built from TRBV5-1 and TRBJ2-1; tentative D call: TRBD2 (5 bases). V lost 0 bases and J lost 10, with 17 bases in between. Germline CDR1 is SGHRS and CDR2 is YFSETQ. The CDR3 contains 15 residues. In DNA, the CDR3 is TGCGCCAGCAGCTTGGGGGCCCAAGAGGGCGGCGAGCAGTTCTTC. Translating it yields CASSLGAQEGGEQFF.

This chain connects TRBV24-1 to TRBJ2-3, with 10 bases aligning to TRBD2. Germline loops: CDR1 KGHDR, CDR2 SFDVKD. This CDR3 spans 13 amino acids. J lost 5 bases, V lost 8 bases, and 3 bases had no gene match. The CDR3 DNA sequence: TGTGCCACCAAGGCTAGCGGGGGAGATACGCAGTATTTT. Its protein is CATKASGGDTQYF.

The V call is TRBV15, the J call TRBJ1-4; D gene ambiguous. Germline CDR1 LNHNV, CDR2 YYDKDF (reference sequence). The CDR3 loop spans 15 amino acids. Trimming left V 0 bases short and J 12 bases short, with 17 bases between. The chain's CDR3 is CATSRDSTGSRELFF. Here the CDR3 DNA reads TGTGCCACCAGCAGAGACTCCACGGGAAGCAGAGAACTGTTTTTT.

CDR3 protein: CASARTGGEGGYTF. CDR3 in DNA: TGCGCCAGTGCTCGGACAGGGGGCGAAGGTGGCTACACCTTC. The chain has TRBV5-1 and TRBJ1-2; 11 bases fit TRBD1. CDR3 length equals 14 residues. The germline V gene has CDR1 SGHRS and CDR2 YFSETQ. The junction had 10 bases not matched to a gene; V was cut back by 8 bases and J by 7 bases.

This clone showed up just once. CDR3 residues: CASTQAGAGTYEQYF. The DNA for the CDR3 is TGTGCCAGCACCCAAGCGGGAGCGGGGACCTACGAGCAGTACTTC. The chain combines TRBV6-5 with TRBJ2-7; TRBD2 agrees at 8 bases. CDR3 length: 15 residues. V trimming: 7 bases; J trimming: 2 bases; junction bases outside the gene matches: 10. Germline lookup yields CDR1 MNHEY and CDR2 SVGAGI.

This clone was seen ten or more times. The V gene is TRBV27, the J gene TRBJ1-1; D gene ambiguous. Per the germline V gene, CDR1 is MNHEY and CDR2 is SMNVEV (reference sequence). V was cut by 4 bases and J by 8 bases, with 8 bases left in between. There are 11 residues in the CDR3. In DNA form, the CDR3 reads TGTGCCAGCAGTTATGGCCCGGAAGCTTTCTTT. Translating gives CASSYGPEAFF.

The chain is built from TRBV9 and TRBJ2-3; a weak D match, TRBD2 (6 bases). Between the trimmed V and J ends, which lost 2 bases and 0 bases, there was a span of 10 bases. The CDR3 runs to 15 residues. Germline lookup yields CDR1 SGDLS and CDR2 YYNGEE. The CDR3 DNA is TGTGCCAGCAGCGTTAGCGGTACTAGCACAGATACGCAGTATTTT. It yields the protein CASSVSGTSTDTQYF.

The chain couples TRBV19 to TRBJ1-5; the D gene is possibly TRBD1 (5 bases). V was cut by 6 bases and J by 0 bases, with 12 bases left in between. The CDR3 is 15 amino acids. Germline V gives CDR1 LNHDA, CDR2 SQIVND (reference sequence). CDR3 amino acids: CASRMRGGSNQPQHF. The CDR3 DNA follows: TGTGCCAGTAGAATGCGGGGGGGTAGCAATCAGCCCCAGCATTTT.

The V and J genes are TRBV5-5 and TRBJ2-7; D call uncertain. The V gene lost 4 bases and the J gene lost 0 bases, with 5 bases spanning the gap. CDR1 is SGHKS, CDR2 YYEKEE, per germline (reference sequence). The CDR3 extends over 12 amino acids. DNA of the CDR3: TGTGCCAGCAGCCCTACCTCCTACGAGCAGTACTTC. Amino acid sequence: CASSPTSYEQYF. Based on the CDR3 plus reference TRBV5-5 and TRBJ2-7, the full variable domain is DAGVTQSPTHLIKTRGQQVTLRCSPISGHKSVSWYQQVLGQGPQFIFQYYEKEERGRGNFPDRFSARQFPNYSSELNVNALLLGDSALYLCASSPTSYEQYFGPGTRLTVT.